These 4 T cell receptor beta chains were all obtained from the same sample, sequenced in a study of shared clonotypes between healthy human individuals. The data were produced by immunoSEQ multiplex PCR, yet TCRdb's version contains in-frame clones alone and is incomplete. The sample includes over a million clones, about 80% of them seen just once. Input material: memory CD4+ T cells from PBMCs. As for subset: CD45RA-negative fraction. Every receptor here comes from a young man in good health. Some clones in this sample may be carry-over from other donors' samples.

The chain is built from TRBV5-1 and TRBJ2-5, with 8 nucleotides matching TRBD2. Per germline, CDR1 SGHRS and CDR2 YFSETQ. This CDR3 has 15 residues. V trimming: 3 bases; J trimming: 2 bases; junction bases outside the gene matches: 6. CDR3 amino acids: CASSSSGTRQETQYF. In nucleotides, the CDR3 is TGCGCCAGCAGCTCCTCCGGGACTAGACAAGAGACCCAGTACTTC.

The chain carries TRBV7-9 and TRBJ2-7, with TRBD2 identical over 8 bases. This CDR3 region has 16 residues. Germline V gene sequence: CDR1 SEHNR, CDR2 FQNEAQ (reference sequence). V dropped 1 base and J dropped 5; count of bases not matched to a gene: 10. CDR3: CASSLERWREADEQYF. DNA for the CDR3: TGTGCCAGCAGCTTAGAGAGGTGGCGGGAGGCTGACGAGCAGTACTTC.

This sequence joins TRBV6-1 and TRBJ2-3, with 7 bases lining up with TRBD1. The CDR3 length is 13 residues. The germline V gene encodes CDR1 MNHNS and CDR2 SASEGT. The trim removed 7 bases at V and 0 bases at J, leaving 1 base unmatched. The CDR3 here is CASKGQSTDTQYF. The CDR3 nucleotides are TGTGCCAGCAAGGGACAGAGCACAGATACGCAGTATTTT.

The genes are TRBV5-4 and TRBJ1-4; 7 bases fit TRBD1. The germline CDR1 and CDR2 sequences are SGHNT and YYREEE (reference sequence). The CDR3 totals 16 residues. Trimming removed 4 bases from V and 5 bases from J; junction bases left unmatched: 11. The CDR3 region is CASSPGHPGGNEKLFF. CDR3 nucleotide sequence: TGTGCCAGCAGCCCAGGACACCCAGGGGGAAATGAAAAACTGTTTTTT.